This T cell receptor (beta chain) was captured in a study of identical twins. J gave up 4 bases and V 5 bases, and 5 bases lay outside the gene matches. CDR3 length: 14 residues. TCRdb called the 5' RACE reads again in MiXCR, with one record for every CDR3 protein. The profile shows some 710,000 distinct CDR3 sequences, 5.5% to 6.5% of them singletons. The sample holds many counts of this clonotype. Sequencing used naive T cells sorted from blood. V usage is TRBV12-3 or TRBV12-4 and J usage is TRBJ2-7; the match to TRBD1 covers 10 bases. The TCR was taken from a man between 18 and 35 years old in good health. The CDR3, as DNA: TGTGCCAGCAGTAAACCGGGACAGGGGTACGAGCAGTACTTC. Its protein is CASSKPGQGYEQYF.